This T cell receptor (beta chain) was found in a study of Graves' ophthalmopathy and Graves' hyperthyroidism. Across the study: Blood was drawn at initial diagnosis, before any treatment. General observations from the study: Blood samples also showed most expanded thyroid clonotypes exceeding 0.001 frequency.

Certain patients were not enrolled. These were patients with other autoimmune diseases, uncontrolled infections, pregnancy or lactation. Clinical symptoms, serum thyroxine, TRAb, thyroid ultrasound and orbital computed tomography were relied on for diagnosis. Amplifying from RNA transcripts, the study obtained TCR beta CDR3 regions. HTBI primers were used in a first-round RT-PCR, which preceded a second-round multiplex PCR. TCRdb re-called the multiplex PCR reads with MiXCR, one entry per CDR3 protein. Here the sample spans some 350,000 distinct CDR3 sequences, about a sixth being singletons. This clonotype was detected many times. Its antigen remains unidentified. V was pared by 6 bases and J by 4 bases, with 9 bases between. The CDR3 loop spans 12 amino acids.

The receptor's source is an adult woman with stable Graves' hyperthyroidism. V usage is TRBV12-3 or TRBV12-4 and J usage is TRBJ1-2, with D possibly TRBD1 on 5 matching bases. The specimen was peripheral blood. In DNA, the CDR3 is TGTGCCAGCAGCCAGACAGTCTATGGCTACACCTTC. Protein product: CASSQTVYGYTF.